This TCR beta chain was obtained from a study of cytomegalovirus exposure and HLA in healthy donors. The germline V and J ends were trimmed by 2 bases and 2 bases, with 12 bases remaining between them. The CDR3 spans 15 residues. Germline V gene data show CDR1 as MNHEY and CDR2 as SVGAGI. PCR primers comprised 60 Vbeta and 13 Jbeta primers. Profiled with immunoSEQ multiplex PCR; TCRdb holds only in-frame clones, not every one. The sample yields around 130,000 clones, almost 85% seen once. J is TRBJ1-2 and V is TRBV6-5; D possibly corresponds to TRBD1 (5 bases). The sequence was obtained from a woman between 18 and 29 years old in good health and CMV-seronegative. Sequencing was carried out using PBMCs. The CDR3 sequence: CASSYGQGANYGYTF. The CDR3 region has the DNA TGTGCCAGCAGTTACGGTCAAGGGGCCAACTATGGCTACACCTTC.